The 5 T cell receptor beta chains below all came from one sample that was sequenced in a study of blood T cell repertoires in COVID-19. Method: immunoSEQ multiplex PCR; TCRdb's copy keeps in-frame clones and lacks some. Of about 320,000 clones in the sample, 75% to 90% were seen once. Input material: PBMCs or T cells enriched from blood (not recorded which). These receptors originate from a man aged 30 to 45 who had recovered from COVID-19.

This chain links TRBV5-1 with TRBJ2-1, with 7 bases identical to TRBD1. V gave up 4 bases and J gave up 2 bases; unmatched junction bases: 6. Germline CDR1 reads SGHRS; CDR2 reads YFSETQ. This CDR3 contains 15 residues. DNA of the CDR3: TGCGCCAGCAGCCCCCTCGGACAGGCCTACAATGAGCAGTTCTTC. Translating it yields CASSPLGQAYNEQFF.

This chain links TRBV4-2 with TRBJ1-2; TRBD1 matches at 7 bases. Per germline, CDR1 LGHNA and CDR2 YNFKEQ. CDR3 length equals 14 residues. V dropped 1 base and J dropped 5; count of bases not matched to a gene: 4. The CDR3: CASSQGGQIYGYTF. As DNA, the CDR3 is TGTGCCAGCAGCCAAGGGGGACAGATTTATGGCTACACCTTC.

The chain carries TRBV12-3 or TRBV12-4 and TRBJ2-7, with D unclear. Trimming took 6 bases from V and 2 from J, leaving 8 bases between them. The CDR3 covers 12 residues. The CDR3 loop is CASRYETYEQYF. The DNA for the CDR3 is TGTGCCAGCAGGTACGAGACCTACGAGCAGTACTTC.

The V call is TRBV10-2, the J call TRBJ2-2; maybe TRBD2 (6 bases). CDR3 length: 22 amino acids. Germline values: CDR1 WSHSY, CDR2 SAAADI. V shed 2 bases and J shed 3 bases, with 31 bases lying between them. The CDR3 DNA reads TGCGCCAGCAGTGAGGTCTGGGTCCGGGGGAAGGCGACTACCAGACACACCGGGGAGCTGTTTTTT. It yields the protein CASSEVWVRGKATTRHTGELFF.

The rearrangement links TRBV11-2 to TRBJ2-7, with D possibly TRBD2 on 6 matching bases. The CDR3 is 14 residues long. V lost 2 bases to trimming and J lost 3 bases, with 11 bases between them. Germline V gives CDR1 SGHAT, CDR2 FQNNGV. The chain's CDR3 is CASSLNQDYYEQYF. For the CDR3, the DNA is TGTGCCAGCAGCTTAAATCAGGACTACTACGAGCAGTACTTC. Based on the CDR3 plus reference TRBV11-2 and TRBJ2-7, the full variable domain is EAGVAQSPRYKIIEKRQSVAFWCNPISGHATLYWYQQILGQGPKLLIQFQNNGVVDDSQLPKDRFSAERLKGVDSTLKIQPAKLEDSAVYLCASSLNQDYYEQYFGPGTRLTVT.